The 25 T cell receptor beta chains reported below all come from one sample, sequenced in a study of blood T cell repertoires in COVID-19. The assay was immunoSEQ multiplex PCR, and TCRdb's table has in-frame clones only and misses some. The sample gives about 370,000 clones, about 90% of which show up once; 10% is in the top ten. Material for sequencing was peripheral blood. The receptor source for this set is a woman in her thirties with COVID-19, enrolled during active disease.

CDR3 coding DNA: TGTGCCAGCAGCCAAGAAAGGGCGGGAGGCTACACCTTC. This codes for CASSQERAGGYTF. The V gene is TRBV3-1 (or the pseudogene TRBV3-2), the J gene TRBJ1-2; D ambiguous. Germline values: CDR1 LGHDT, CDR2 YNNKEL (reference sequence). V lost 0 bases to trimming and J lost 8 bases, with 10 bases between them. The CDR3 has 13 residues.

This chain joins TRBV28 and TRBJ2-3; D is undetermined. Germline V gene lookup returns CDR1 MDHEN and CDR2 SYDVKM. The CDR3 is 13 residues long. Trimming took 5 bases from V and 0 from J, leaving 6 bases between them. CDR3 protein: CASSLDSTDTQYF. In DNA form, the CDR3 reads TGTGCCAGCAGTCTAGACAGCACAGATACGCAGTATTTT.

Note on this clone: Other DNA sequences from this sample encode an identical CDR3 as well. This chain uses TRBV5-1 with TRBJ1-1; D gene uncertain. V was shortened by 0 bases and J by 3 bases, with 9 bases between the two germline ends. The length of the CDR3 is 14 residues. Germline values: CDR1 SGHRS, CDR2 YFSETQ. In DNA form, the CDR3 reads TGCGCCAGCAGCTTGGTGGTGGGCGACACTGAAGCTTTCTTT. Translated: CASSLVVGDTEAFF.

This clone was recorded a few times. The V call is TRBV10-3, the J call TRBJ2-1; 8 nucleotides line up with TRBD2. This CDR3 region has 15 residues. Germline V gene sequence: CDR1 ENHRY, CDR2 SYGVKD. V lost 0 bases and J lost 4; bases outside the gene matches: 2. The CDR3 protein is CAISESGLGYNEQFF. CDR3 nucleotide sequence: TGTGCCATCAGTGAGTCGGGACTAGGGTACAATGAGCAGTTCTTC.

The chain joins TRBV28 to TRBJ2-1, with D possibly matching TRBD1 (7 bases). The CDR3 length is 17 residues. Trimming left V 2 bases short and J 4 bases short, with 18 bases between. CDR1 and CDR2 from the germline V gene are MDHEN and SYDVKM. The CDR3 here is CASSLGVGAGGYNEQFF. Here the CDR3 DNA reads TGTGCCAGCAGTTTAGGAGTAGGAGCAGGGGGGTACAATGAGCAGTTCTTC.

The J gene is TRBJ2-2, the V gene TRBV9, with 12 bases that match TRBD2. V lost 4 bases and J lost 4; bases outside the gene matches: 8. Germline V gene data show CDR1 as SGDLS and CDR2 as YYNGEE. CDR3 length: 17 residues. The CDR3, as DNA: TGTGCCAGCAGCCCTTCTAGCGGGAGGGCCAGCACCGGGGAGCTGTTTTTT. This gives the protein CASSPSSGRASTGELFF.

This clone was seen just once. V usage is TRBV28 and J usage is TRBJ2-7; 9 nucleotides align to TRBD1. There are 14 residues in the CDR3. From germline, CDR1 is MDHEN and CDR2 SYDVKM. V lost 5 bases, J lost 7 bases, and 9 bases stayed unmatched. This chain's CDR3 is CASSPRTGVSEQYF. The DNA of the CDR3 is TGTGCCAGCAGTCCACGGACAGGGGTTAGTGAGCAGTACTTC.

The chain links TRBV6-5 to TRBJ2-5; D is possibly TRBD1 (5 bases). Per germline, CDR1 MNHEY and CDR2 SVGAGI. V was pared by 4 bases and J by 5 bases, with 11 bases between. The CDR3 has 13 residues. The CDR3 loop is CASSLTVRETQYF. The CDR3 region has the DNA TGTGCCAGCAGTTTGACAGTTCGGGAGACCCAGTACTTC.

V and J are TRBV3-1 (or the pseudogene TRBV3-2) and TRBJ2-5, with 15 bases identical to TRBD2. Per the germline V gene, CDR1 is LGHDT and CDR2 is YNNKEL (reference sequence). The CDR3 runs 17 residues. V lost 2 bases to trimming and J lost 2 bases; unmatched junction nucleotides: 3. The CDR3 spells CASSQTGTSGGQETQYF. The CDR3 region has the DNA TGTGCCAGCAGCCAAACCGGGACTAGCGGGGGGCAAGAGACCCAGTACTTC.

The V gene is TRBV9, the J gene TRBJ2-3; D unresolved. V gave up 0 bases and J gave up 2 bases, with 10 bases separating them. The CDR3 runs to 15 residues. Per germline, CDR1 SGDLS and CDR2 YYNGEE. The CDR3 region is CASSVGWATTDTQYF. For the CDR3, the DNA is TGTGCCAGCAGCGTAGGTTGGGCCACCACAGATACGCAGTATTTT.

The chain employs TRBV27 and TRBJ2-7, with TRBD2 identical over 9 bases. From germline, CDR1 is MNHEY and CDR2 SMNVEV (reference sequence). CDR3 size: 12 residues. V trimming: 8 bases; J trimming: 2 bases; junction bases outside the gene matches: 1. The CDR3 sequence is CASAGGAYEQYF. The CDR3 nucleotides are TGTGCCAGCGCGGGAGGGGCCTACGAGCAGTACTTC.

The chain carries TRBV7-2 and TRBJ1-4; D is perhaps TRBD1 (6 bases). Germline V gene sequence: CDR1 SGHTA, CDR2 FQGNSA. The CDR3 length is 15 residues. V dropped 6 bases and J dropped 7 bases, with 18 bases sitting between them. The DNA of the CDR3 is TGTGCCAGCAGGCTCTCCCCAGGGGAGGGTGAAAAACTGTTTTTT. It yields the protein CASRLSPGEGEKLFF. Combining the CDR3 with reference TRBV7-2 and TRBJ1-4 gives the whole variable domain GAGVSQSPSNKVTEKGKDVELRCDPISGHTALYWYRQSLGQGLEFLIYFQGNSAPDKSGLPSDRFSAERTGGSVSTLTIQRTQQEDSAVYLCASRLSPGEGEKLFFGSGTQLSVL.

The CDR3 spells CASNDRKGANTGELFF. The CDR3 DNA is TGTGCCAGTAACGACCGAAAGGGGGCGAACACCGGGGAGCTGTTTTTT. The chain joins TRBV19 to TRBJ2-2, with D perhaps matching TRBD1 (6 bases). Germline V gives CDR1 LNHDA, CDR2 SQIVND (reference sequence). V lost 7 bases to trimming and J lost 0 bases, with 15 bases between them. The CDR3 spans 16 residues.

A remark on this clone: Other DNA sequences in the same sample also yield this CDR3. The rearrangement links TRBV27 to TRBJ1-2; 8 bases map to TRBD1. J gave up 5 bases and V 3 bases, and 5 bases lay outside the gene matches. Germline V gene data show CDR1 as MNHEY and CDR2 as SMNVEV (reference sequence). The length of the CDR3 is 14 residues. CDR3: CASSFSGQGYGYTF. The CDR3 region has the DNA TGTGCCAGCAGTTTCTCCGGACAGGGTTATGGCTACACCTTC.

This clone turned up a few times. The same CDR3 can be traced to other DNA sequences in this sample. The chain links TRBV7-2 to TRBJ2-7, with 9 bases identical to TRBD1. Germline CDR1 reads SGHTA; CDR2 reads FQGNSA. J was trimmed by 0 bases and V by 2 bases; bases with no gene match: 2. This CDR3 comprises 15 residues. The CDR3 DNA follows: TGTGCCAGCAGCTTAAGGACAGGGGTCTCCTACGAGCAGTACTTC. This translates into CASSLRTGVSYEQYF.

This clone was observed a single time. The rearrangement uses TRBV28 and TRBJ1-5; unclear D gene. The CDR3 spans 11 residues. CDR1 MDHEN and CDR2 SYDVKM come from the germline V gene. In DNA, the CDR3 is TGTGCAACCGGGTGGAATCAGCCCCAGCATTTT. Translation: CATGWNQPQHF.

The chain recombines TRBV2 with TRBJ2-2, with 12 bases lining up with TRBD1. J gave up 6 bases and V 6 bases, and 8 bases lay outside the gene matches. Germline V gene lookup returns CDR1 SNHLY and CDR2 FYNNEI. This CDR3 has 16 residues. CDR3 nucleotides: TGTGCCAGCAGCGCTCTGGGGACAGGGGGCCCCGGGGAGCTGTTTTTT. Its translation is CASSALGTGGPGELFF. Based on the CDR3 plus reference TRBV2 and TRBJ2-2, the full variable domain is EPEVTQTPSHQVTQMGQEVILRCVPISNHLYFYWYRQILGQKVEFLVSFYNNEISEKSEIFDDQFSVERPDGSNFTLKIRSTKLEDSAMYFCASSALGTGGPGELFFGEGSRLTVL.

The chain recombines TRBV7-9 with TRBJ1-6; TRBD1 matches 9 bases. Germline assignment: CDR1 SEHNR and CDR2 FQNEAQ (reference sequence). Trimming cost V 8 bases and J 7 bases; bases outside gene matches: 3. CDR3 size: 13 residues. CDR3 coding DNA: TGTGCCAGCCGGGACAGGGAAAATTCACCCCTCCACTTT. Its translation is CASRDRENSPLHF.

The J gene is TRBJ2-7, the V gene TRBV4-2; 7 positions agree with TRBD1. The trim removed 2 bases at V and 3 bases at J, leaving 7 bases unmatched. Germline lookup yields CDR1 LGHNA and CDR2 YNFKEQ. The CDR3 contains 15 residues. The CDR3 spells CASSQKGGAGYEQYF. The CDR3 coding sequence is TGTGCCAGCAGCCAAAAAGGGGGCGCGGGCTACGAGCAGTACTTC.

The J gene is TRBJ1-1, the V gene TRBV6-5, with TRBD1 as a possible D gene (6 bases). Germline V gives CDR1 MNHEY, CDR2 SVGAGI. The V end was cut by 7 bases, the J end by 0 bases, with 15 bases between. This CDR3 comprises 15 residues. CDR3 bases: TGTGCCAGCACCAATAGGGGGGGGGTGAACACTGAAGCTTTCTTT. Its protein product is CASTNRGGVNTEAFF.

In DNA, the CDR3 is TGTGCCAGCAGTCCTCGGGGTTACATCCCACCCCTCCACTTT. This gives the protein CASSPRGYIPPLHF. J is TRBJ1-6 and V is TRBV6-5; the D is unclear. Germline V gene data show CDR1 as MNHEY and CDR2 as SVGAGI. The V gene lost 5 bases and the J gene lost 11 bases, with 16 bases spanning the gap. The CDR3 runs 14 residues.

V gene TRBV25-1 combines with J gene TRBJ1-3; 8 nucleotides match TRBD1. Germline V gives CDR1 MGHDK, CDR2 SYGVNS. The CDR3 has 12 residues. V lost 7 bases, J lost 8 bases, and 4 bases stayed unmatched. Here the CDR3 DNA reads TGTGCCAGCATGGACAGGGCGGACACCATATATTTT. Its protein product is CASMDRADTIYF.

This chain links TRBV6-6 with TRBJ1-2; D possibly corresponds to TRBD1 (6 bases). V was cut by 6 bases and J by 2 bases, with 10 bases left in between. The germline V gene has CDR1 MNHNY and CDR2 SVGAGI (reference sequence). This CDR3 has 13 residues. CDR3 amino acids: CASSLDSNYGYTF. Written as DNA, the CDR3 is TGTGCCAGCAGCCTGGACAGCAACTATGGCTACACCTTC.

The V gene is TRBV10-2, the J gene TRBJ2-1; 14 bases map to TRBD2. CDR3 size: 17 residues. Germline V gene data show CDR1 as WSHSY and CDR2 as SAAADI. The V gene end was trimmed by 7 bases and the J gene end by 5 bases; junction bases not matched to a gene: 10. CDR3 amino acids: CASTGTSGGDVHNEQFF. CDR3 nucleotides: TGCGCCAGCACCGGGACTAGCGGGGGTGACGTTCACAATGAGCAGTTCTTC.

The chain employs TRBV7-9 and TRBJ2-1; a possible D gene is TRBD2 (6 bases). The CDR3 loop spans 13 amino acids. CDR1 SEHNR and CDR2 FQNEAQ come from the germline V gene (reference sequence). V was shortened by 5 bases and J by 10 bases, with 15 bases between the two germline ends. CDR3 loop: CASSPGTPWEQFF. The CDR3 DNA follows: TGTGCCAGCAGCCCCGGGACTCCATGGGAGCAGTTCTTC.